This T cell receptor beta chain was sequenced in a study of blood T cell repertoires in COVID-19. At the level of the study: Sources were T cells, B-cell-depleted T cells, or PBMCs; the material itself was cDNA or gDNA.

The ends were cut back, 3 bases at V and 7 bases at J, with 28 bases in the middle. The CDR3 runs to 19 residues. The V gene's germline CDR1 is SGHTA and CDR2 FQGNSA. Sequencing was performed with immunoSEQ multiplex PCR; in TCRdb, only in-frame clones are kept and a portion is missing. The sample has about 200,000 clones; more than 70% are singletons. This TCR was recovered from a woman between 18 and 29 years old who had recovered from COVID-19. The chain has TRBV7-2 and TRBJ2-1, with a weak D call TRBD2 (6 bases). The sample was PBMCs or T cells enriched from blood (not recorded which). The CDR3 is CASSFRGIPTSHIGNEQFF. The CDR3, as DNA: TGTGCCAGCAGCTTCCGGGGGATTCCGACTAGTCACATAGGAAATGAGCAGTTCTTC.